This T cell receptor (beta chain) is drawn from a study of tumor-infiltrating lymphocytes in primary liver carcinoma. A constant-region primer primed TCR beta cDNA synthesis from around 500 ng of total RNA. TCR beta libraries came from three nested multiplex PCR rounds using slightly modified ARM-PCR. TRBV1-TRBV30 forward primers and a C-beta reverse primer were used in the first two PCR rounds, which each ran for approximately 11 cycles. Using its own MiXCR run on the multiplex PCR reads, TCRdb lists one record per CDR3 protein. The sample shows about 23,000 distinct CDR3 sequences, 77% of them seen only once. About this clonotype: Sequence at one end of the junction differs from germline and may be a read error.

Unsorted bulk tissue of about 20-32 mg yielded co-extracted RNA and DNA. The CDR3 sequence is 15 residues long. Input material: liver tumor tissue from sampling region 5. Subset of the sample: tumor region T5, tumor centre. The chain uses TRBV12-3 or TRBV12-4 and TRBJ2-5, with a weak D call TRBD2 (6 bases). The TCR sequence derives from a woman aged 25-40 years with primary liver carcinoma and hepatitis B virus infection. The chain's CDR3 is CACRTYPGSEETRYF. The DNA of the CDR3 is TGTGCCTGCAGGACCTACCCCGGGAGCGAAGAGACCCGGTACTTC.